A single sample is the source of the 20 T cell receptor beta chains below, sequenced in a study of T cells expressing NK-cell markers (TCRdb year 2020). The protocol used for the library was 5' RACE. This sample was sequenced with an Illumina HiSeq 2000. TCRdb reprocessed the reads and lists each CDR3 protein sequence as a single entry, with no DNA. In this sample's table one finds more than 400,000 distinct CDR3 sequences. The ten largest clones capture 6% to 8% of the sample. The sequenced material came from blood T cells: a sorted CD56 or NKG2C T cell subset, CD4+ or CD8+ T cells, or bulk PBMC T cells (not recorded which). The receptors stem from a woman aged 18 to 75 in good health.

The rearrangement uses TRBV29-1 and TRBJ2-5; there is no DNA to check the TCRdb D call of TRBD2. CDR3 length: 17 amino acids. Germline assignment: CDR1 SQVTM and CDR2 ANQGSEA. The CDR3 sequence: CSVEERWGLAVQETQYF.

The CDR3 region is CSASGQGNTEAFF. The chain carries TRBV20-1 and TRBJ1-1; no DNA is available, so the TRBD1 call from TCRdb remains unchecked. There are 13 residues in the CDR3. The germline gives CDR1 DFQATT, CDR2 SNEGSKA (reference sequence).

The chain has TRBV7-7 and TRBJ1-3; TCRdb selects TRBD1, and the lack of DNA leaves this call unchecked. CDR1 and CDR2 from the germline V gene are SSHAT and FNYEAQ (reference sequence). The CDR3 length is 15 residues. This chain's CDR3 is CASSSGTGVGNTIYF.

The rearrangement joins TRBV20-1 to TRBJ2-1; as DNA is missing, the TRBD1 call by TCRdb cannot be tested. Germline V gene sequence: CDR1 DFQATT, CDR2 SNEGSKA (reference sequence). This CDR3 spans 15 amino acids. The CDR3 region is CSARDGQGRGNEQFF.

CDR3 loop: CASSYRGNTEAFF. The rearrangement links TRBV5-1 to TRBJ1-1; there is no DNA to check the TCRdb D call of TRBD1. This CDR3 spans 13 amino acids. Germline V gives CDR1 SGHRS, CDR2 YFSETQ. The variable domain in full, with the rest retrieved from reference TRBV5-1 and TRBJ1-1, is KAGVTQTPRYLIKTRGQQVTLSCSPISGHRSVSWYQQTPGQGLQFLFEYFSETQRNKGNFPGRFSGRQFSNSRSEMNVSTLELGDSALYLCASSYRGNTEAFFGQGTRLTVV.

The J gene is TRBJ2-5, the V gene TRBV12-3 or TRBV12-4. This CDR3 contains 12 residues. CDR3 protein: CASSLLRETQYF.

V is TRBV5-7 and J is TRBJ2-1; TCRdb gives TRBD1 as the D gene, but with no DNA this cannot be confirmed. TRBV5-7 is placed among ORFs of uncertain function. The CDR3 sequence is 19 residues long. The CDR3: CASSLGRDPLYVGGGEQFF.

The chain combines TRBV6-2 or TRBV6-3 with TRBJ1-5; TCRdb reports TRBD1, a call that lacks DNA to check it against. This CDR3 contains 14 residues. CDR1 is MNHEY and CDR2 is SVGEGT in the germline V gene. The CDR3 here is CASSPGTENQPQHF.

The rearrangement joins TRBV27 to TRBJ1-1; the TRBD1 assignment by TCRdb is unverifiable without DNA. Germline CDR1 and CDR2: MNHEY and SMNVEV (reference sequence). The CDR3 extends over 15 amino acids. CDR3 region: CASSLQGSLNTEAFF.

Here the CDR3 reads CASHDSNTEAFF. This chain uses TRBV25-1 with TRBJ1-1; TCRdb returns TRBD1, unconfirmable since there is no DNA. This CDR3 has 12 amino acids. Germline V CDR1 and CDR2: MGHDK, SYGVNS.

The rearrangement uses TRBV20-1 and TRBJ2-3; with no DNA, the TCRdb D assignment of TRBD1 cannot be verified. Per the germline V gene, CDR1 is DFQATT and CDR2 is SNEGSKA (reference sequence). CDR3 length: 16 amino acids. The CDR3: CSARRFNGRGTDTQYF.

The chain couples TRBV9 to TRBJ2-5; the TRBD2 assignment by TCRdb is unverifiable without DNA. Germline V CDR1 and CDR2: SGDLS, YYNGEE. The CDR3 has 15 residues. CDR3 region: CASSVGAGDLETQYF. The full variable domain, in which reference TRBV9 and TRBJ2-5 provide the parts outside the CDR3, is DSGVTQTPKHLITATGQRVTLRCSPRSGDLSVYWYQQSLDQGLQFLIQYYNGEERAKGNILERFSAQQFPDLHSELNLSSLELGDSALYFCASSVGAGDLETQYFGPGTRLLVL.

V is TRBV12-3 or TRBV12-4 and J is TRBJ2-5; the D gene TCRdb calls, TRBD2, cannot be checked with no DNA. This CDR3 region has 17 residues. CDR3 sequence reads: CASSARTSGRRQETQYF.

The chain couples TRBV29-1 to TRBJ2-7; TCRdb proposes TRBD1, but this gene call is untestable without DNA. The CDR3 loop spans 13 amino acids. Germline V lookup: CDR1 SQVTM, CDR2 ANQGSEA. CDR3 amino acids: CSAPGQAAGEQYF.

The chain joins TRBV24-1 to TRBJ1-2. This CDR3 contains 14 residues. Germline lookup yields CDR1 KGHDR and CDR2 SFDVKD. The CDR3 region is CATRPSTDHYGYTF.

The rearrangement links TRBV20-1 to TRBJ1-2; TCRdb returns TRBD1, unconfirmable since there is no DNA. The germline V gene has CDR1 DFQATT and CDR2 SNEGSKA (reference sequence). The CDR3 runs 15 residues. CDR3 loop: CSASIRGEGNYGYTF.

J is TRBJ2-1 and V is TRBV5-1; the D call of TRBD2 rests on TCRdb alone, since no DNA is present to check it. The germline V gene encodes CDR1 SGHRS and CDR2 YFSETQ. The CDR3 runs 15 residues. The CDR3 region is CASSLVLADYNEQFF.

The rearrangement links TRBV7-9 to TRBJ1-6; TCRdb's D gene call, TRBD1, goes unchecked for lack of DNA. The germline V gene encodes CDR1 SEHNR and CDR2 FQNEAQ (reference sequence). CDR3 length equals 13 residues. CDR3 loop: CASSRTGVSPLHF. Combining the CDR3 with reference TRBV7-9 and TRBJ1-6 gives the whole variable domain DTGVSQNPRHKITKRGQNVTFRCDPISEHNRLYWYRQTLGQGPEFLTYFQNEAQLEKSRLLSDRFSAERPKGSFSTLEIQRTEQGDSAMYLCASSRTGVSPLHFGNGTRLTVT.

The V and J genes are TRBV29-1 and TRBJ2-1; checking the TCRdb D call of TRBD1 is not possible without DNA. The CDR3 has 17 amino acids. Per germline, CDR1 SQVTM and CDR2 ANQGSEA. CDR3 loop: CSAPPRFRDRGYNEQFF.

This CDR3 reads CASSPTGAHQPQHF. The gene calls are TRBV5-1 and TRBJ1-5; as DNA is missing, the TRBD1 call by TCRdb cannot be tested. The CDR3 is made up of 14 amino acids. Germline CDR1 is SGHRS and CDR2 is YFSETQ.